This T cell receptor beta chain emerged from a study of blood T cell repertoires in COVID-19. J was trimmed by 6 bases and V by 3 bases; bases with no gene match: 9. Germline assignment: CDR1 WNHNN and CDR2 SYGVQD (reference sequence). This CDR3 region has 15 residues. Per the original data handling: Amplified reference gene primers provided the basis for estimating nucleated cell counts. Produced via immunoSEQ multiplex PCR; TCRdb's table is partial and in-frame only. That table supplies the V and J calls and clone size; D and trimming were determined from the DNA. The data show about 270,000 clones, under 90% seen once.

This chain joins TRBV10-1 and TRBJ2-7, with TRBD1 identical over 9 bases. The material sequenced was peripheral blood. The receptor was derived from a man between 50 and 59 years old with acute or convalescent COVID-19. The CDR3 DNA is TGCGCCAGCAGTGACCCAGGGACAGGGTTGGTCGAGCAGTACTTC. It translates to CASSDPGTGLVEQYF.